This T cell receptor beta chain was identified in a study of beta chain features in type 1 diabetes. Points from the study as a whole: Patients with Type 1 diabetes showed moderately but significantly shorter TCRB CDR3s in all four CD4+ subsets. Fewer junction insertions and more nucleotide deletions appeared in type 1 diabetes patients. For patients, the naive, central memory and Treg TCRB repertoires appeared more alike than for healthy donors.

As every portion of the isolated RNA was reverse transcribed, the sequencing read expressed TCRB transcripts. Using immunoSEQ multiplex PCR, the repertoire was profiled, and TCRdb retains in-frame clones only, with some absent. The sample contains more than 250,000 clones, around 15% of which appear only once. This clone occurred a few times. The antigen remains unidentified. The CDR3 contains 13 residues. CDR1 and CDR2 from the germline V gene are SGHRS and YFSETQ. The V and J ends lost 3 bases and 6 bases, in that order; junction bases with no gene match: 2. The sequenced material came from naive CD4+ T cells from blood. This TCR derives from a man aged 25-45 years with type 1 diabetes. The genes are TRBV5-1 and TRBJ1-2, with 10 bases aligning to TRBD1. CDR3 protein: CASSSTGGHGYTF. The CDR3 nucleotides read TGCGCCAGCAGCTCGACAGGGGGCCATGGCTACACCTTC.